Listed below are T cell receptor beta chains from one sample, sequenced in a study of immune evolution from preneoplasia to lung adenocarcinoma. Method: immunoSEQ multiplex PCR; TCRdb's copy keeps in-frame clones and lacks some. This table has tens of thousands of clones, roughly four fifths appearing once. The sample consisted of FFPE invasive lung adenocarcinoma tissue. The receptors shown here come from a person aged 55 to 69 with lung adenocarcinoma. CDR3s include the opening cysteine and the closing phenylalanine or tryptophan. A D gene is named only where the DNA matches it firmly. The size of a clone is reported for some rows only, either as once, few or many, or as a class for expanded clones.

CDR3 protein	CDR3 DNA	clone size	V gene	J gene	D gene
CASRTSLADSYEQYF	TGTGCCAGCAGGACAAGTTTGGCGGACTCCTACGAGCAGTACTTC	.	TRBV2	TRBJ2-7	.
CASSLVSVGGRAQGETQYF	TGTGCCAGCAGCTTAGTTAGTGTAGGCGGGAGGGCTCAGGGCGAGACCCAGTACTTC	.	TRBV7-2	TRBJ2-5	TRBD2
CASSKGKQGSGNEQFF	TGTGCCAGCAGCAAAGGGAAACAAGGGTCTGGAAATGAGCAGTTCTTC	.	TRBV21-1	TRBJ2-1	.
CSVEGGWARGNKNEQFF	TGCAGCGTTGAGGGGGGGTGGGCTAGGGGCAACAAGAATGAGCAGTTCTTC	few	TRBV29-1	TRBJ2-1	TRBD2
CAWSLGGTSPLHF	TGTGCCTGGAGTCTAGGCGGGACGTCCCCGTTGCATTTT	.	TRBV30	TRBJ1-5	.
CASSPLISVTEAFF	TGTGCCAGCAGCCCTCTCATCTCAGTCACTGAAGCTTTCTTT	.	TRBV7-8	TRBJ1-1	.
CASSPGDRGGNQPQHF	TGTGCCAGTAGTCCAGGGGACAGGGGGGGAAATCAGCCCCAGCATTTT	.	TRBV19	TRBJ1-5	TRBD1
CASTTGDIEIAEAFF	TGTGCCAGCACCACGGGGGACATTGAGATCGCTGAAGCTTTCTTT	.	TRBV11-3	TRBJ1-1	.
CASSLGAHNEQFF	TGTGCCAGCAGCTTAGGCGCTCACAATGAGCAGTTCTTC	.	TRBV7-9	TRBJ2-1	.
CASSIEGGDTEAFF	TGTGCCAGTAGTATAGAGGGGGGGGACACTGAAGCTTTCTTT	.	TRBV19	TRBJ1-1	.
CASSPPGTASYEQYF	TGTGCCAGCTCACCACCCGGGACAGCCTCCTACGAGCAGTACTTC	.	TRBV18	TRBJ2-7	TRBD1
CASGFDRLSEKLFF	TGTGCTAGTGGTTTCGACAGGCTGTCTGAAAAACTGTTTTTT	few	TRBV12-5	TRBJ1-4	.
CASSSVGTSGSGDTQYF	TGCGCCAGCAGCTCTGTGGGGACTAGCGGGAGTGGAGATACGCAGTATTTT	.	TRBV5-1	TRBJ2-3	TRBD2
CASSKYLRGERTYEQYF	TGTGCCAGCAGCAAATACCTTAGGGGGGAAAGGACCTACGAGCAGTACTTC	.	TRBV21-1	TRBJ2-7	.
CASSPGNEQFF	TGTGCCAGCTCACCAGGCAATGAGCAGTTCTTC	.	TRBV18	TRBJ2-1	.
CASSYRYYRGDTQYF	TGTGCCAGCAGTTACCGTTACTACAGGGGGGATACGCAGTATTTT	.	TRBV6-6	TRBJ2-3	TRBD1
CASSPPGGVNTGELFF	TGTGCCAGCAGCCCCCCTGGGGGGGTGAACACCGGGGAGCTGTTTTTT	.	TRBV9	TRBJ2-2	TRBD2
CASSPYSRNTEAFF	TGTGCCAGCTCACCTTACTCCCGAAACACTGAAGCTTTCTTT	.	TRBV18	TRBJ1-1	.
CASSFSTLWGYTF	TGTGCCAGCAGTTTCTCTACCTTATGGGGCTACACCTTC	.	TRBV28	TRBJ1-2	.
CASSYDPINSPLHF	TGTGCCAGCAGTTATGACCCGATTAATTCACCCCTCCACTTT	.	TRBV6-6	TRBJ1-6	.
CSVERGTREGNEQFF	TGCAGCGTTGAACGAGGGACCAGGGAAGGCAATGAGCAGTTCTTC	once	TRBV29-1	TRBJ2-1	.
CASSQDLAGAVIQETQYF	TGTGCCAGCAGCCAAGATCTAGCGGGTGCTGTCATCCAAGAGACCCAGTACTTC	few	TRBV7-2	TRBJ2-5	TRBD2
CASSFSVNNEQFF	TGTGCCAGCAGTTTTTCGGTTAACAATGAGCAGTTCTTC	.	TRBV28	TRBJ2-1	.
CASSPRQGVNIEAFF	TGTGCCAGTAGTCCGAGACAGGGGGTGAACATTGAAGCTTTCTTT	.	TRBV19	TRBJ1-1	TRBD1
CASRINRENEQFF	TGTGCCAGCAGAATTAACAGGGAGAATGAGCAGTTCTTC	.	TRBV6-6	TRBJ2-1	.
CASSIDGLAGVNEQFF	TGTGCCAGTAGTATAGATGGACTAGCGGGAGTCAATGAGCAGTTCTTC	.	TRBV19	TRBJ2-1	TRBD2
CASSLRGLHSYEQYF	TGTGCCAGCAGTTTAAGGGGTCTCCACTCCTACGAGCAGTACTTC	few	TRBV28	TRBJ2-7	.
CASSPGQNNYGYTF	TGCGCCAGCAGCCCGGGACAGAATAACTATGGCTACACCTTC	.	TRBV4-1	TRBJ1-2	TRBD1
CAWNPGGAPRNIQYF	TGTGCCTGGAACCCCGGGGGGGCGCCGAGAAACATTCAGTACTTC	.	TRBV30	TRBJ2-4	TRBD2
CASSQVSAEGGRWANVLTF	TGTGCCAGCAGCCAAGTCAGTGCCGAGGGGGGACGGTGGGCCAACGTCCTGACTTTC	.	TRBV4-2	TRBJ2-6	.
CASSLDGLGTSGSGEQFF	TGTGCCAGCAGCTTAGATGGTTTGGGGACTAGCGGGAGTGGTGAGCAGTTCTTC	.	TRBV11-2	TRBJ2-1	TRBD2
CASRQTSGRAYEQYF	TGTGCCAGCAGACAAACTAGCGGGAGGGCCTACGAGCAGTACTTC	many	TRBV28	TRBJ2-7	TRBD2
CASSQALATGGLDEKLFF	TGTGCCAGCAGCCAAGCGTTAGCGACAGGGGGCCTGGATGAAAAACTGTTTTTT	.	TRBV4-2	TRBJ1-4	TRBD1
CASRDSEGEQYF	TGCGCCAGCAGGGACAGCGAGGGCGAGCAGTACTTC	.	TRBV5-1	TRBJ2-7	.
CSARKGLEQFF	TGCAGTGCTCGCAAGGGCCTCGAGCAGTTCTTC	.	TRBV20-1	TRBJ2-1	.
CASSASTGVYNEQFF	TGTGCCAGCAGCGCCAGTACAGGGGTCTACAATGAGCAGTTCTTC	.	TRBV5-4	TRBJ2-1	TRBD1
CASSTPGHHPNTEAFF	TGTGCCAGCAGTACTCCGGGACACCATCCAAACACTGAAGCTTTCTTT	.	TRBV28	TRBJ1-1	.
CASSEAGLGEQFF	TGTGCCAGCAGTGAGGCAGGGTTGGGTGAGCAGTTCTTC	.	TRBV2	TRBJ2-1	.
CASSQGSVDEQYF	TGTGCCAGCAGCCAAGGGTCAGTCGACGAGCAGTACTTC	.	TRBV4-2	TRBJ2-7	.
CSVQGVNYGYTF	TGCAGCGTCCAGGGAGTTAACTATGGCTACACCTTC	.	TRBV29-1	TRBJ1-2	.
CASSLGQGITDTQYF	TGCGCCAGCAGCTTGGGACAGGGTATAACAGATACGCAGTATTTT	once	TRBV5-1	TRBJ2-3	TRBD1